Sequencing of this TCR beta chain was carried out in a study of vaccination effects on CD4 cells after COVID-19. The overall study: Antigen-specific CD4+ T cells expanded by the ViraFEST assay with viral peptide pools were then sequenced.

At the end of nine to ten days of culture, CD4+ T cells were isolated. All vaccine recipients tested negative for nucleocapsid antibodies and had never contracted SARS-CoV-2 infection. Of note for this clone: Its antigen is undetermined.

Assay used: immunoSEQ multiplex PCR; TCRdb lists only in-frame clones, some missing. The repertoire holds 31,000 or so clones, 70% seen once, with about 3.8% in the top ten. This TCR was sampled from a human donor who received a COVID-19 vaccine. This material consisted of CD4+ T cells from PBMCs cultured without peptide, taken before COVID-19 vaccination.

This CDR3 reads CASSMGSGANVLTF. The CDR3 region has the DNA TGTGCCAGTAGTATGGGATCTGGGGCCAACGTCCTGACTTTC. This chain uses TRBV19 with TRBJ2-6, with D unclear. From germline, CDR1 is LNHDA and CDR2 SQIVND (reference sequence). The germline V and J ends were trimmed by 3 bases and 1 base, with 4 bases remaining between them. CDR3 length: 14 residues.